Sequencing of this TCR beta chain was carried out in a study of blood T cell repertoires in COVID-19. At the level of the study: From T cells, B-cell-depleted T cells, or PBMCs came the material, which was cDNA or gDNA.

Using immunoSEQ multiplex PCR, the repertoire was profiled, and TCRdb retains in-frame clones only, with some absent. The table has 50,000 to 60,000 clones, approximately 90% seen once; the top ten hold 1.6%. The ends lost 2 bases at V and 1 base at J; junction bases unmatched: 3. The germline gives CDR1 KGHSH, CDR2 LQKENI. CDR3 length equals 15 residues. Turning to this clone: Other DNA sequences within the sample encode an identical CDR3.

Sequenced material: peripheral blood. This sequence joins TRBV18 and TRBJ1-2; 8 positions match TRBD1. The source of this sequence is a man aged 55-75 years with acute or convalescent COVID-19. As DNA, the CDR3 is TGTGCCAGCTCACCAGGGACAGGAGATAACTATGGCTACACCTTC. It is translated as CASSPGTGDNYGYTF.